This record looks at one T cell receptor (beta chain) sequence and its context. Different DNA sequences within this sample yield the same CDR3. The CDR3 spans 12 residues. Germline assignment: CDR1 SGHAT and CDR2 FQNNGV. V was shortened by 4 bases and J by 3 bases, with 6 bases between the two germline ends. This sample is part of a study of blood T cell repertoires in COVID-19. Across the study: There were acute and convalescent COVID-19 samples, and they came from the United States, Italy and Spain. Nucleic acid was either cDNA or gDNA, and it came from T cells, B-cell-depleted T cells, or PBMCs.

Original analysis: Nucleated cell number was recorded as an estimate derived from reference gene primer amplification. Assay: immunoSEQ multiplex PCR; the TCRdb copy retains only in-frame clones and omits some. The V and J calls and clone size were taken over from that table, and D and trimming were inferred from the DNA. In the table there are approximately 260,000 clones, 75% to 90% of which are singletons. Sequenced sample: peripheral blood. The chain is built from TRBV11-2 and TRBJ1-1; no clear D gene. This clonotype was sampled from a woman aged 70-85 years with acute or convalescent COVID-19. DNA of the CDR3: TGTGCCAGCAGCTCCCAGGACACTGAAGCTTTCTTT. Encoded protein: CASSSQDTEAFF.